This TCR beta chain was captured by sequencing in a study of memory CD4+ T cells and cytomegalovirus serostatus. Looking at the study overall: Healthy Belgian adult donors included roughly ten CMV-positive and some 24 CMV-negative people.

About this clone: The target antigen is unknown.

TCRdb keeps only in-frame clones here, not all; method: immunoSEQ multiplex PCR. Found here are 30,000 to 40,000 clones, 70% to 85% of them singletons; the top ten hold about 5.8%. Single viable CD3+CD4+CD8-CD45RO+ cells were sorted as the memory CD4+ T cells. Findings of the study overall: CMV serostatus prediction reached median AUC approximately 0.96, or 0.89 with US-trained model. The CMV-associated TCR signature appears largely within the CD4+ memory repertoire. About 40% of the roughly 160 known CMV-associated TCRbeta sequences appeared in CD4+ memory.

Germline loops: CDR1 KGHSH, CDR2 LQKENI. The germline V and J ends were trimmed by 6 bases and 5 bases, with 14 bases remaining between them. The CDR3 has 14 residues. The rearrangement joins TRBV18 to TRBJ2-1; weak D call: TRBD2 (5 bases). The sequenced sample consisted of memory CD4+ T cells from blood. The sequence was obtained from an adult in good health and CMV-seropositive. CDR3 protein: CASSPPERDNEQFF. DNA for the CDR3: TGTGCCAGCTCCCCTCCTGAGAGGGACAATGAGCAGTTCTTC.